The T cell receptor (beta chain) described here comes from a study of vaccination and CD4 T cells after COVID-19. This clonotype was counted a few times. Antigen unknown. The V gene's germline CDR1 is MNHNS and CDR2 SASEGT. The CDR3 has 16 amino acids. After removal of 2 bases from V and 5 bases from J, the junction contained 6 bases not matched to a gene. The sample's treatment: 10-day PBMC culture with coronavirus spike peptide pools or control peptides (ViraFEST assay). ViraFEST grew antigen-specific T cells using peptide pools, then sequenced TCRs. Sequenced with the Oncomine TCR Beta short-read assay was DNA taken from cultured CD4+ T cells. TCRdb re-called the PCR reads with MiXCR, one entry per CDR3 protein. The sample records 17,000 or so distinct CDR3 sequences, around two fifths being singletons.

V is TRBV6-1 and J is TRBJ2-3; 11 positions match TRBD2. This sequence originates from a human donor who had recovered from COVID-19. The source material was CD4+ T cells from blood, cultured in vitro. CDR3 in DNA: TGTGCCAGCAGTGAATTGACTAGCGGGACGGGAGATACGCAGTATTTT. Protein: CASSELTSGTGDTQYF.